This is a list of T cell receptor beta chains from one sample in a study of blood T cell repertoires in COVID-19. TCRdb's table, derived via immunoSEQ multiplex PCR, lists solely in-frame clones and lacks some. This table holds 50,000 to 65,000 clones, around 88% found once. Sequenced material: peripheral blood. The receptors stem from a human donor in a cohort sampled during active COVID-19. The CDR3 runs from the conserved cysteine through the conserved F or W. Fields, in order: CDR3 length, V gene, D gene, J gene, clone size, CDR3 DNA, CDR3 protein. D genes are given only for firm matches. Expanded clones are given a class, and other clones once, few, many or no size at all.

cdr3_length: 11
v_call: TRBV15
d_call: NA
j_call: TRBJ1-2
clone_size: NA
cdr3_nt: TGTGCCACCGGCGGGGGCTATGGCTACACCTTC
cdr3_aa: CATGGGYGYTF

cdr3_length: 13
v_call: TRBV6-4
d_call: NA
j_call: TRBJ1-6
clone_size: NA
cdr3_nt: TGTGCCAGCGGGCGAGCCTATAATTCACCCCTCCACTTT
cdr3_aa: CASGRAYNSPLHF

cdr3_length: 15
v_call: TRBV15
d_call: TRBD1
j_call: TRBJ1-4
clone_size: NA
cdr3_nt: TGTGCCACCAGCACAAGACAGGGGAGGGGTGAAAAACTGTTTTTT
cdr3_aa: CATSTRQGRGEKLFF

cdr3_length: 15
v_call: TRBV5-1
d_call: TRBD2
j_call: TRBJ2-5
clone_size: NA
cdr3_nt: TGCGCCAGCAGCGGGGGACTAGCGGGGGTAGAGACCCAGTACTTC
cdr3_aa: CASSGGLAGVETQYF

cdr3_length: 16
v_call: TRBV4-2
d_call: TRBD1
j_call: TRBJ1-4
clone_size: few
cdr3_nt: TGTGCCAGCAGCCTGGGGACAGGGATTAGAGGTGAAAAACTGTTTTTT
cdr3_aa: CASSLGTGIRGEKLFF

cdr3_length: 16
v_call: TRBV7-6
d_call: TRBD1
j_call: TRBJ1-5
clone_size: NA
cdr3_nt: TGTGCCAGCAGCCTGGGGACAGGGCGGGCTTATCAGCCCCAGCATTTT
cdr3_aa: CASSLGTGRAYQPQHF

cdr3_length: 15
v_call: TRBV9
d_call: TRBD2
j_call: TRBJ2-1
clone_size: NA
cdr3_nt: TGTGCCAGCAGTCTTCTAGCGGGGGGACCTAATGAGCAGTTCTTC
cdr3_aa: CASSLLAGGPNEQFF

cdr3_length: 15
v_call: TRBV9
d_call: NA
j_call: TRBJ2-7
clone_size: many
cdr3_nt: TGTGCCATTACTAAAGCAAGACGCGGGGTGGGCGAGCAGTACTTC
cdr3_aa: CAITKARRGVGEQYF

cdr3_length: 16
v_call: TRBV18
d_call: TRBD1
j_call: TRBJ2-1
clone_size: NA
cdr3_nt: TGTGCCAGCTCACCAATGGGACAGGGAATATACAATGAGCAGTTCTTC
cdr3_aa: CASSPMGQGIYNEQFF

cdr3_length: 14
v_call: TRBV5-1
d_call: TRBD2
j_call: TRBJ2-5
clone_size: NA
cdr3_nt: TGCGCCAGCAGCTTCGTGGGGGGGACGGAGACCCAGTACTTC
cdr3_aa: CASSFVGGTETQYF

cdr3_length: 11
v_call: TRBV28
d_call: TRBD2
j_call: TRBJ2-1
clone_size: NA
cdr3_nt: TGTGCCAGCAAAGCGGGAAATGAGCAGTTCTTC
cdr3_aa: CASKAGNEQFF

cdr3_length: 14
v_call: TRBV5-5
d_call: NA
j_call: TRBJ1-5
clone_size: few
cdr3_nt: TGTGCCAGCAGCGCTAGACAGCTTGGTCAGCCCCAGCATTTT
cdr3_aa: CASSARQLGQPQHF

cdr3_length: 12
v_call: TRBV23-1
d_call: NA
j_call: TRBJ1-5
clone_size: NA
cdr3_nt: TGCGCCAGCAGTCAATTCGATCAGCCCCAGCATTTT
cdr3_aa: CASSQFDQPQHF

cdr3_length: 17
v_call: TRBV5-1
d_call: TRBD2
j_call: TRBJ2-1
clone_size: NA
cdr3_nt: TGCGCCAGCAGCTTGGGTGGCGGGAGGGCGAGTTGGAATGAGCAGTTCTTC
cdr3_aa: CASSLGGGRASWNEQFF

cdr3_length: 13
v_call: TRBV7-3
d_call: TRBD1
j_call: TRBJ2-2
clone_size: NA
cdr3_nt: TGTGCCAGCGAGAGACAGGGTACCGGGGAGCTGTTTTTT
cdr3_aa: CASERQGTGELFF

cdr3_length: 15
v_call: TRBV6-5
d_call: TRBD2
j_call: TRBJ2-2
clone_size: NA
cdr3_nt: TGTGCCAGCAGTTATTTAAGCGGGAGGAACGGGGAGCTGTTTTTT
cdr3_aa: CASSYLSGRNGELFF

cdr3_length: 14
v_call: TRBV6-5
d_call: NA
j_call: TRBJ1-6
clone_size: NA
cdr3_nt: TGTGCCAGCAGTTACGAAGGGGTGAATTCACCCCTCCACTTT
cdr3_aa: CASSYEGVNSPLHF

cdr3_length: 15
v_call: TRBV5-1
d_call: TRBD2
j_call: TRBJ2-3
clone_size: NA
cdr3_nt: TGCGCCAGCAGCTTGGTGGCTAGCGGGACAGATACGCAGTATTTT
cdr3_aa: CASSLVASGTDTQYF

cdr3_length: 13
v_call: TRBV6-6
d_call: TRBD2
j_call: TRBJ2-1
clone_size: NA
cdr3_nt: TGTGCCAGCACCGGGGGGACGTACAATGAGCAGTTCTTC
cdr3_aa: CASTGGTYNEQFF

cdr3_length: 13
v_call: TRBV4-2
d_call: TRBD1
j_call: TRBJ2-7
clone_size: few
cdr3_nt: TGTGCCAGCAGCCAAGGGACAGGGCGGGAGCAGTACTTC
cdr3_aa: CASSQGTGREQYF

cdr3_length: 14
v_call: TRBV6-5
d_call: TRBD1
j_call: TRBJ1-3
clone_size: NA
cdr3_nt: TGTGCCAGCAGTAGCGACAGGGTTGGAAACACCATATATTTT
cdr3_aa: CASSSDRVGNTIYF

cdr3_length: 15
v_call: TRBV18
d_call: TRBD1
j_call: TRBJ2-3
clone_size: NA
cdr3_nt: TGTGCCAGCTCAGCCGGGACAGGGGGCGCGGATACGCAGTATTTT
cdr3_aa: CASSAGTGGADTQYF

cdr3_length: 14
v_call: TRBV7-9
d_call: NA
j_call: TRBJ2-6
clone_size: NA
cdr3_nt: TGTGCCAGCAGCTATAACTCTGGGGCCAACGTCCTGACTTTC
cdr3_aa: CASSYNSGANVLTF

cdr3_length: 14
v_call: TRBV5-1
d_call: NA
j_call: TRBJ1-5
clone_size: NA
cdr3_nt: TGCGCCAGCAGCCCGGACAGTGCCGATCAGCCCCAGCATTTT
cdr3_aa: CASSPDSADQPQHF

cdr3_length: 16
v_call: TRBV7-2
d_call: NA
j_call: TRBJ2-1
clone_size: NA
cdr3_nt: TGTGCCAGCAGCCCTTTGAAGACAGCCCTGGACAATGAGCAGTTCTTC
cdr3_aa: CASSPLKTALDNEQFF

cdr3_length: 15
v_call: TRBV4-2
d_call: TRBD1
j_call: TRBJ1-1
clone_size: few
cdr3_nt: TGTGCCAGCAGCCATCCCGGGACAGGGGGCACTGAAGCTTTCTTT
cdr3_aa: CASSHPGTGGTEAFF

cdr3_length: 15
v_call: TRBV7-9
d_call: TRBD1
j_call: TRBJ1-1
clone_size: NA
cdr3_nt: TGTGCCAGCAGCCCAGGACAGGGTCCGAATTCTGAAGCTTTCTTT
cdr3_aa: CASSPGQGPNSEAFF

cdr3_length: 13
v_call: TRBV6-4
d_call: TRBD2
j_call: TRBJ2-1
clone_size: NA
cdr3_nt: TGTGCCAGCAGTGATCGAGCGGGAGATGAGCAGTTCTTC
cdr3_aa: CASSDRAGDEQFF

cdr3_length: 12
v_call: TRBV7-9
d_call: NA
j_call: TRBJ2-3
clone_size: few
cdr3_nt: NA
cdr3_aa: CASSSWGDGAYF

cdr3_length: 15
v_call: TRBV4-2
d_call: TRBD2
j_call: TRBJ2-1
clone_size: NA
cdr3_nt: TGTGCCAGCAGCCAAGATAGCGGGATGGCCAATGAGCAGTTCTTC
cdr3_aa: CASSQDSGMANEQFF

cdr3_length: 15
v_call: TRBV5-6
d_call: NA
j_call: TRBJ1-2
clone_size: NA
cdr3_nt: TGTGCCAGCAGCTTGCTCGCAGCAGGCACCTATGGCTACACCTTC
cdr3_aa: CASSLLAAGTYGYTF

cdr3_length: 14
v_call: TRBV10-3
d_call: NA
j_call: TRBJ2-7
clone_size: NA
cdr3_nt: TGTGCCATCAGTGACGCCATACAGGGCTACGAGCAGTACTTC
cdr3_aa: CAISDAIQGYEQYF

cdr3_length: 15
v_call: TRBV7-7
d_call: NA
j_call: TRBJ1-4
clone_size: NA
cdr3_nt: TGTGCTAGCAGCGTGAGAAGGAGTTATAATGAAAAACTGTTTTTT
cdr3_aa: CASSVRRSYNEKLFF

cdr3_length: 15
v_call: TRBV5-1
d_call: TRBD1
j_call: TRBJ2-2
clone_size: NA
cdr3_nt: TGCGCCAGCAGCTTGGCCAGGGGGACCGACGGGGAGCTGTTTTTT
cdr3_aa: CASSLARGTDGELFF

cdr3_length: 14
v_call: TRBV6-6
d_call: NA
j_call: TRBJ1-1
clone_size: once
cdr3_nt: TGTGCCAGCAGTTCGAGGACAGACTACACTGAAGCTTTCTTT
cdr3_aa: CASSSRTDYTEAFF

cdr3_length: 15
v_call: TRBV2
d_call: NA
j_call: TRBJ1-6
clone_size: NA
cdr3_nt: TGTGCCAGCATAGGTCCCCCGGTGGGGGGTTCACCCCTCCACTTT
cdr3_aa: CASIGPPVGGSPLHF